This T cell receptor beta chain comes out of a study of T cells in Graves' hyperthyroidism and ophthalmopathy. This clonotype was detected ten times or more. Its cognate antigen is unknown. The ends were cut back, 6 bases at V and 3 bases at J, with 9 bases in the middle. This CDR3 is built from 12 residues. Per germline, CDR1 MNHNS and CDR2 SASEGT. Amplification of TCR beta CDR3 regions used RNA as the template. RT-PCR in the first round (using the HTBI primer set) targeted the TCR CDR3. TCRdb analysed the multiplex PCR reads with MiXCR anew, one entry per CDR3 protein. The profile covers a few hundred thousand distinct CDR3 sequences, with roughly 16% appearing a single time and roughly 29% taken by the ten largest. Study-level points and caveats: From stable hyperthyroidism, ophthalmopathy was set apart by a 13 V-J model.

The chain joins TRBV6-1 to TRBJ2-7; D is undetermined. The receptor's source is a woman in her thirties with Graves' ophthalmopathy. The sample consisted of blood. This CDR3 reads CASSRGDYEQYF. CDR3 coding DNA: TGTGCCAGCAGCCGTGGAGACTACGAGCAGTACTTC.